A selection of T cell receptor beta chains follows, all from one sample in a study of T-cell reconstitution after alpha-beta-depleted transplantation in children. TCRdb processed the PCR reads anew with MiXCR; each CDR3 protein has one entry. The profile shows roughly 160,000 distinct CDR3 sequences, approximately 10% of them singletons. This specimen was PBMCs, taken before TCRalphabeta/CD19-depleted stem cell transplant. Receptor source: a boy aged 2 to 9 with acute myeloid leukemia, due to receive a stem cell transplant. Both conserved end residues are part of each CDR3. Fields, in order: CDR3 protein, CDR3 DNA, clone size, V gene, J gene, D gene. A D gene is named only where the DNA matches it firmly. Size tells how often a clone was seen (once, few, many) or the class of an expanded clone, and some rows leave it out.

cdr3_aa: CASSSTVGEAFF
cdr3_nt: TGTGCCAGCAGCTCGACGGTCGGTGAAGCTTTCTTT
clone_size: many
v_call: TRBV7-9
j_call: TRBJ1-1
d_call: NA

cdr3_aa: CSAGLAGASYNEQFF
cdr3_nt: TGCAGTGCCGGACTAGCGGGGGCCTCCTACAATGAGCAGTTCTTC
clone_size: many
v_call: TRBV20-1
j_call: TRBJ2-1
d_call: TRBD2

cdr3_aa: CSASQTTNTVELFF
cdr3_nt: TGCAGTGCTAGTCAGACTACAAACACCGTGGAGCTGTTTTTT
clone_size: many
v_call: TRBV20-1
j_call: TRBJ2-2
d_call: NA

cdr3_aa: CASSRRTSGEQYF
cdr3_nt: TGTGCCAGCAGCCGTAGGACGTCAGGCGAGCAGTACTTC
clone_size: many
v_call: TRBV7-9
j_call: TRBJ2-7
d_call: NA

cdr3_aa: CASAPRGQMNTEAFF
cdr3_nt: TGTGCCAGCGCACCCCGGGGCCAAATGAACACTGAAGCTTTCTTT
clone_size: many
v_call: TRBV21-1
j_call: TRBJ1-1
d_call: NA

cdr3_aa: CASSLMGGGGYNEQFF
cdr3_nt: TGTGCCAGCAGCCTCATGGGGGGGGGAGGGTACAATGAGCAGTTCTTC
clone_size: many
v_call: TRBV7-3
j_call: TRBJ2-1
d_call: TRBD2

cdr3_aa: CASSSRDRGHLNEQFF
cdr3_nt: TGTGCCAGCAGTTCCCGGGACAGGGGTCATCTCAATGAGCAGTTCTTC
clone_size: many
v_call: TRBV6-5
j_call: TRBJ2-1
d_call: TRBD1

cdr3_aa: CASSWGGSSYNEQFF
cdr3_nt: TGCGCCAGCAGTTGGGGGGGGAGCTCCTACAATGAGCAGTTCTTC
clone_size: many
v_call: TRBV5-1
j_call: TRBJ2-1
d_call: TRBD2

cdr3_aa: CASRPRLDLTSDKKLFF
cdr3_nt: TGCGCCAGCCGACCCCGATTAGACCTGACGAGCGATAAAAAACTGTTTTTT
clone_size: NA
v_call: TRBV5-1
j_call: TRBJ1-4
d_call: NA

cdr3_aa: CASSFFGGNYNEQFF
cdr3_nt: TGTGCCAGCAGCTTTTTTGGGGGAAATTACAATGAGCAGTTCTTC
clone_size: many
v_call: TRBV7-9
j_call: TRBJ2-1
d_call: NA

cdr3_aa: CASSSQDIYTDTQYF
cdr3_nt: TGTGCCAGCAGTTCGCAGGACATCTACACAGATACGCAGTATTTT
clone_size: NA
v_call: TRBV12-3/TRBV12-4
j_call: TRBJ2-3
d_call: NA

cdr3_aa: CASSLGRTVNQPQHF
cdr3_nt: TGTGCCAGCAGCTTAGGAAGGACAGTTAATCAGCCCCAGCATTTT
clone_size: many
v_call: TRBV7-8
j_call: TRBJ1-5
d_call: NA

cdr3_aa: CASRTSGALYNEQFF
cdr3_nt: TGTGCCAGCAGAACTAGCGGGGCCCTCTACAATGAGCAGTTCTTC
clone_size: few
v_call: TRBV6-1
j_call: TRBJ2-1
d_call: TRBD2